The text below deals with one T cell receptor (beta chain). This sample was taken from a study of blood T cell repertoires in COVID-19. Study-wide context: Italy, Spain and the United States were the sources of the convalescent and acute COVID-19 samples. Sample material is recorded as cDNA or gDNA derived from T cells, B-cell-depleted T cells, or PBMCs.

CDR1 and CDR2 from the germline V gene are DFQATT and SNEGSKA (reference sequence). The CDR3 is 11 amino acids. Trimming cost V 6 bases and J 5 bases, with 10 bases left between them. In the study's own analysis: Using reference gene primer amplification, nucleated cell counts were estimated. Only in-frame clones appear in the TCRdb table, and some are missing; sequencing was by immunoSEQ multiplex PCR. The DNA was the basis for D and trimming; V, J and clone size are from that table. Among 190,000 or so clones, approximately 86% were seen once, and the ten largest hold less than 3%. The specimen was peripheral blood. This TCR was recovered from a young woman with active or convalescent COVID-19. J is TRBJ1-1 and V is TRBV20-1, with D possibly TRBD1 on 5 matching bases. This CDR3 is CSALPGTEAFF. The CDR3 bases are TGCAGTGCCCTACCAGGGACTGAAGCTTTCTTT.